The 18 T cell receptor beta chains given below trace back to one sample, sequenced in a study of T cells in Graves' hyperthyroidism and ophthalmopathy. Amplification of TCR beta CDR3 regions used RNA as the template. The TCR CDR3 first-round RT-PCR relied on the HTBI primer set. TCRdb ran MiXCR on the multiplex PCR reads and lists one entry per CDR3 protein. The sample has 500,000 to 750,000 distinct CDR3 sequences, 13% to 15% seen once. Sequenced input: blood. These receptors were collected from a woman younger than 35 with Graves' ophthalmopathy.

This clonotype was picked up many times. The chain recombines TRBV5-6 with TRBJ2-3; maybe TRBD2 (6 bases). Trimming pared 3 bases from V and 4 bases from J, leaving 9 bases between. Germline V gives CDR1 SGHDT, CDR2 YYEEEE. CDR3 length: 13 amino acids. CDR3 in DNA: TGTGCCAGCAGCTGGGCTAGCGCAGATACGCAGTATTTT. Translation gives CASSWASADTQYF.

This chain uses TRBV7-9 with TRBJ1-4; perhaps TRBD1 as D (6 bases). Germline loops: CDR1 SEHNR, CDR2 FQNEAQ (reference sequence). Deletions cut 5 bases from V and 7 bases from J, with 17 bases between. This CDR3 is built from 15 residues. The CDR3 is CASSRDPGTSEKLFF. CDR3 in DNA: TGTGCCAGCAGCCGGGATCCCGGGACATCTGAAAAACTGTTTTTT.

The chain has TRBV24-1 and TRBJ2-1, with TRBD1 as a possible D gene (7 bases). The CDR3 has 15 residues. V was trimmed by 3 bases and J by 1 base, leaving 9 bases between them. CDR1 and CDR2 from the germline V gene are KGHDR and SFDVKD. The CDR3 sequence: CATSDQGGSYNEQFF. Written as DNA, the CDR3 is TGTGCCACCAGTGATCAGGGGGGTTCCTACAATGAGCAGTTCTTC.

This clonotype was observed at least ten times. The V and J genes are TRBV2 and TRBJ1-6, with a tentative D call TRBD1 (5 bases). The V end lost 2 bases, the J end lost 7 bases, and 15 bases lay between the germline ends. The CDR3 is made up of 16 amino acids. Germline values: CDR1 SNHLY, CDR2 FYNNEI. CDR3 nucleotides: TGTGCCAGCAGTGAACGGGCGGGGGGGTCCAATTCACCCCTCCACTTT. Its translation: CASSERAGGSNSPLHF.

In this sample, this clonotype turned up a few times. At one end, the junction sequence differs from germline, possibly due to a read error. The rearrangement links TRBV20-1 to TRBJ2-1, with TRBD2 matching over 7 bases. Germline CDR1 is DFQATT and CDR2 is SNEGSKA (reference sequence). The length of the CDR3 is 15 residues. The CDR3 DNA reads TGCAGTGCTAACGCCGACGGGGGGACCTATAATGAGCAGTTCTTC. This encodes CSANADGGTYNEQFF.

At least ten counts were recorded for this clonotype. V and J are TRBV12-3 or TRBV12-4 and TRBJ2-5; 11 bases agree with TRBD1. V trimming: 5 bases; J trimming: 5 bases; junction bases outside the gene matches: 7. The CDR3 has 15 amino acids. The CDR3 bases are TGTGCCAGCAGTGGACACGGACAGGGGGCCGAGACCCAGTACTTC. Protein product: CASSGHGQGAETQYF.

Worth noting for this clonotype: The junction departs from germline at one end; a sequencing error may be responsible. The chain links TRBV6-1 to TRBJ2-1; tentative D call: TRBD2 (6 bases). The CDR3 sequence is 17 residues long. Germline CDR1 reads MNHNS; CDR2 reads SASEGT. CDR3: CASEGRRAYSSYNKQFF. DNA for the CDR3: TGTGCCAGCGAGGGCCGGAGGGCCTACAGCTCCTACAATAAGCAGTTCTTC.

This clonotype was seen repeatedly, ten times or more. This chain connects TRBV11-2 to TRBJ2-7; unclear D gene. V lost 1 base, J lost 7 bases, and 8 bases lay in between. The CDR3 sequence is 12 residues long. In germline, CDR1 is SGHAT, CDR2 FQNNGV. The chain's CDR3 is CASSLVGWEQYF. CDR3 DNA: TGTGCCAGCAGCTTAGTAGGGTGGGAGCAGTACTTC. Together with reference TRBV11-2 and TRBJ2-7, the CDR3 gives the full variable domain: EAGVAQSPRYKIIEKRQSVAFWCNPISGHATLYWYQQILGQGPKLLIQFQNNGVVDDSQLPKDRFSAERLKGVDSTLKIQPAKLEDSAVYLCASSLVGWEQYFGPGTRLTVT.

Details on this clonotype: This may arise from a read error, as a much more abundant clone is one base away. The chain is built from TRBV3-1 and TRBJ1-2; D remains unclear. In germline, CDR1 is LGHDT, CDR2 YNNKEL (reference sequence). The CDR3 extends over 13 amino acids. This chain's CDR3 is CANSQEGRYGYTF. Here the CDR3 DNA reads TGTGCCAACAGCCAAGAGGGCCGGTATGGCTACACCTTC.

This clonotype was recorded at least ten times. V is TRBV27 and J is TRBJ2-7, with 7 bases aligning to TRBD2. CDR1 and CDR2 from the germline V gene are MNHEY and SMNVEV (reference sequence). The V segment lost 4 bases and the J segment 0 bases; nucleotides outside the gene matches: 6. The CDR3 totals 15 residues. The CDR3 region is CASSSSSGFSYEQYF. Written as DNA, the CDR3 is TGTGCCAGCAGTTCCTCTAGCGGCTTCTCCTACGAGCAGTACTTC.

The rearrangement joins TRBV9 to TRBJ2-5; no clear D gene. V lost 1 base to trimming and J lost 5 bases, with 9 bases between them. CDR1 is SGDLS and CDR2 is YYNGEE in the germline V gene. This CDR3 spans 13 amino acids. The CDR3 nucleotides read TGTGCCAGCAGCGTAAGTGGTGATGAGACCCAGTACTTC. Amino acid sequence: CASSVSGDETQYF.

This clonotype was detected many times. The gene calls are TRBV7-9 and TRBJ2-5; 7 bases align to TRBD1. After removal of 5 bases from V and 2 bases from J, the junction contained 17 bases not matched to a gene. There are 18 residues in the CDR3. Germline loops: CDR1 SEHNR, CDR2 FQNEAQ (reference sequence). CDR3 nucleotides: TGTGCCAGCAGCCCCGACCCTGGGACAGTAGAAATTCAAGAGACCCAGTACTTC. It codes for CASSPDPGTVEIQETQYF.

Here the CDR3 reads CASRETVYDIQYF. CDR3 bases: TGTGCCAGCAGGGAGACAGTTTACGACATTCAGTACTTC. The chain combines TRBV6-1 with TRBJ2-4; tentative D call: TRBD1 (5 bases). V lost 6 bases, J lost 8 bases, and 14 bases lay in between. This CDR3 is built from 13 residues. From germline, CDR1 is MNHNS and CDR2 SASEGT.

This clonotype appeared a few times. The chain uses TRBV19 and TRBJ1-5; D not resolved. Trimming took off 6 bases at V and 3 bases at J, with 24 bases between the two ends. Germline lookup yields CDR1 LNHDA and CDR2 SQIVND (reference sequence). The CDR3 is made up of 18 amino acids. CDR3 DNA sequence: TGTGCCAGTAGAAGGGATGTCCTGGGCCGGGCCAACAATCAGCCCCAGCATTTT. Translated: CASRRDVLGRANNQPQHF. The full variable domain, in which reference TRBV19 and TRBJ1-5 provide the parts outside the CDR3, is DGGITQSPKYLFRKEGQNVTLSCEQNLNHDAMYWYRQDPGQGLRLIYYSQIVNDFQKGDIAEGYSVSREKKESFPLTVTSAQKNPTAFYLCASRRDVLGRANNQPQHFGDGTRLSIL.

This clonotype was seen ten or more times. V usage is TRBV27 and J usage is TRBJ1-2; possible D gene TRBD1, 5 bases. Trimming left V 2 bases short and J 4 bases short, with 14 bases between. This CDR3 contains 15 residues. CDR1 and CDR2 from the germline V gene are MNHEY and SMNVEV (reference sequence). The CDR3: CASSLTVRAIYGYTF. The CDR3 DNA is TGTGCCAGCAGTTTAACGGTCAGGGCTATCTATGGCTACACCTTC.

A few counts support this clonotype. V is TRBV19 and J is TRBJ1-1, with no clear D. Germline CDR1 is LNHDA and CDR2 is SQIVND (reference sequence). Trimming left V 0 bases short and J 10 bases short, with 15 bases between. The CDR3 spans 14 residues. The chain's CDR3 is CASSIDSRVSGAFF. The CDR3 DNA follows: TGTGCCAGTAGTATAGATTCTCGCGTTAGTGGAGCTTTCTTT.

This clonotype appeared a single time. The CDR3 does not end in the conserved phenylalanine or tryptophan, so this is likely a read error. The chain employs TRBV27 and TRBJ1-5; no clear D gene. This CDR3 region has 12 residues. The V gene lost 2 bases and the J gene lost 5 bases, with 4 bases spanning the gap. Germline values: CDR1 MNHEY, CDR2 SMNVEV (reference sequence). DNA for the CDR3: TGTGCCAGCAGTTTAACCGATCAGCCCCAGCATTCT. It is translated as CASSLTDQPQHS.

The gene calls are TRBV28 and TRBJ2-1; TRBD2 agrees at 14 bases. CDR3 length equals 17 residues. The V segment lost 3 bases and the J segment 7 bases; nucleotides outside the gene matches: 8. From germline, CDR1 is MDHEN and CDR2 SYDVKM. The CDR3 reads CASSLRPGLAGANEQFF. The DNA of the CDR3 is TGTGCCAGCAGTTTGCGCCCGGGACTAGCGGGAGCGAATGAGCAGTTCTTC.